The 26 T cell receptor beta chains listed next were all sequenced from one sample in a study of OX40 agonist ivuxolimab in advanced cancers. The data were produced by immunoSEQ multiplex PCR, yet TCRdb's version contains in-frame clones alone and is incomplete. In the table there are almost 50,000 clones, 81% of which are singletons. The starting material was CD4+ or CD8+ T cells sorted from blood, obtained in a trial of the OX40 agonist ivuxolimab. Receptor source: an adult with an advanced solid tumor such as melanoma, head and neck, liver or kidney cancer.

This clone has just a few counts. The chain couples TRBV11-2 to TRBJ2-3; D might be TRBD2 (5 bases). CDR3 size: 15 residues. CDR1 is SGHAT, CDR2 FQNNGV, per germline. Trimming took 5 bases from V and 4 from J, leaving 16 bases between them. The CDR3 nucleotides read TGTGCCAGCAGCCACCGGCGTTTGGAGGCAGATACGCAGTATTTT. It codes for CASSHRRLEADTQYF.

The chain employs TRBV11-2 and TRBJ2-1; 13 bases are shared with TRBD2. This CDR3 is built from 15 residues. Germline-derived CDR1 and CDR2 are SGHAT and FQNNGV. Trimming removed 4 bases from V and 7 bases from J; junction bases left unmatched: 4. As DNA, the CDR3 is TGTGCCAGCAGCTACGGACTAGCGGGGGTGAATGAGCAGTTCTTC. Translating gives CASSYGLAGVNEQFF.

The gene calls are TRBV5-4 and TRBJ2-1; D is possibly TRBD2 (6 bases). CDR1 is SGHNT and CDR2 is YYREEE in the germline V gene (reference sequence). This CDR3 contains 14 residues. The V and J ends lost 3 bases and 2 bases respectively, with 9 bases between them. CDR3 amino acids: CASSWGDAYNEQFF. The CDR3, as DNA: TGTGCCAGCAGCTGGGGGGATGCCTACAATGAGCAGTTCTTC.

The chain employs TRBV29-1 and TRBJ1-3, with D hard to call. The CDR3 runs 11 residues. The V and J ends lost 8 bases and 2 bases respectively, with 7 bases between them. Germline CDR1 and CDR2: SQVTM and ANQGSEA. CDR3 DNA sequence: TGCAGCAATCGTGCTGGAAACACCATATATTTT. Its translation is CSNRAGNTIYF.

This rearrangement joins TRBV7-9 to TRBJ2-1; D gene uncertain. Trimming removed 0 bases from V and 0 bases from J, with 6 bases in between. CDR3 length: 15 residues. Germline values: CDR1 SEHNR, CDR2 FQNEAQ (reference sequence). DNA for the CDR3: TGTGCCAGCAGCTTAGCCTCTCCCTCCTACAATGAGCAGTTCTTC. Protein sequence: CASSLASPSYNEQFF. Supplemented by reference TRBV7-9 and TRBJ2-1, the full variable domain reads DTGVSQNPRHKITKRGQNVTFRCDPISEHNRLYWYRQTLGQGPEFLTYFQNEAQLEKSRLLSDRFSAERPKGSFSTLEIQRTEQGDSAMYLCASSLASPSYNEQFFGPGTRLTVL.

This clone has only one observation. The J gene is TRBJ2-2, the V gene TRBV5-1; D is unresolved. Trimming took 0 bases from V and 1 from J, leaving 7 bases between them. There are 15 residues in the CDR3. The V gene's germline CDR1 is SGHRS and CDR2 YFSETQ. The CDR3 nucleotides read TGCGCCAGCAGCTTGGATTCAGGGAACACCGGGGAGCTGTTTTTT. Encoded protein: CASSLDSGNTGELFF.

The chain is built from TRBV7-9 and TRBJ2-1, with D possibly being TRBD2 (5 bases). Germline V gene data show CDR1 as SEHNR and CDR2 as FQNEAQ (reference sequence). This CDR3 has 16 amino acids. V was trimmed by 5 bases and J by 2 bases, leaving 16 bases between them. CDR3 nucleotide sequence: TGTGCCAGCAGCCCCCGGACTCAAGAGGCCTACAATGAGCAGTTCTTC. This codes for CASSPRTQEAYNEQFF. Looking up the rest from reference TRBV7-9 and TRBJ2-1 gives the full variable domain: DTGVSQNPRHKITKRGQNVTFRCDPISEHNRLYWYRQTLGQGPEFLTYFQNEAQLEKSRLLSDRFSAERPKGSFSTLEIQRTEQGDSAMYLCASSPRTQEAYNEQFFGPGTRLTVL.

V usage is TRBV30 and J usage is TRBJ1-1, with D maybe TRBD1 (6 bases). The CDR3 spans 14 residues. V shed 2 bases and J shed 0 bases, with 10 bases lying between them. Per the germline V gene, CDR1 is GTSNPN and CDR2 is SVGIG (reference sequence). In DNA form, the CDR3 reads TGTGCCTGGAGTCCGGGACAACTGAACACTGAAGCTTTCTTT. The encoded protein is CAWSPGQLNTEAFF.

This chain joins TRBV9 and TRBJ2-7, with D possibly matching TRBD2 (5 bases). This CDR3 spans 13 amino acids. Germline assignment: CDR1 SGDLS and CDR2 YYNGEE. V was trimmed by 3 bases and J by 3 bases, leaving 10 bases between them. The CDR3 protein is CASSGTGDYEQYF. DNA for the CDR3: TGTGCCAGCAGCGGCACCGGGGACTACGAGCAGTACTTC.

This clone came up once. The CDR3 coding sequence is TGTGCCAGCAGTTTATATCTGGGTTTTGAAGCTTTCTTT. It codes for CASSLYLGFEAFF. V is TRBV27 and J is TRBJ1-1; no firm D call. Trimming pared 1 base from V and 7 bases from J, leaving 10 bases between. This CDR3 spans 13 amino acids. Germline lookup yields CDR1 MNHEY and CDR2 SMNVEV (reference sequence).

V gene TRBV7-9 combines with J gene TRBJ2-1; tentative D call: TRBD2 (6 bases). The CDR3 loop spans 15 amino acids. The V end lost 2 bases, the J end lost 2 bases, and 10 bases lay between the germline ends. Germline CDR1 reads SEHNR; CDR2 reads FQNEAQ (reference sequence). The CDR3 protein is CASSLFSGTYNEQFF. DNA for the CDR3: TGTGCCAGCAGCTTATTTAGCGGCACCTACAATGAGCAGTTCTTC.

This chain joins TRBV4-1 and TRBJ2-1; 8 positions match TRBD2. J was trimmed by 6 bases and V by 2 bases; bases with no gene match: 6. The CDR3 totals 15 residues. Germline V lookup: CDR1 MGHRA, CDR2 YSYEKL. The CDR3, as DNA: TGCGCCAGCAGCCAACATTCAGGACTAGCCAATGAGCAGTTCTTC. Residues: CASSQHSGLANEQFF.

V gene TRBV5-1 combines with J gene TRBJ2-7; D ambiguous. The CDR3 length is 13 residues. CDR1 and CDR2 from the germline V gene are SGHRS and YFSETQ. The CDR3, as DNA: TGTGCCAGCAGTTCTAAGTTCCGTTACGAGCAGTACGTC. Its translation is CASSSKFRYEQYV.

The rearrangement joins TRBV4-3 to TRBJ2-1; 13 positions agree with TRBD2. CDR1 is LGHNA and CDR2 is YSLEER in the germline V gene. Germline trimming cut 1 base from V and 8 bases from J; bases unmatched to any gene: 8. This CDR3 comprises 17 residues. CDR3 nucleotide sequence: TGCGCCAGCAGCCAAGGGACTAGCGGGAGTTGGAACGATGAGCAGTTCTTC. Translating it yields CASSQGTSGSWNDEQFF.

V is TRBV9 and J is TRBJ2-2; perhaps TRBD1 as D (6 bases). Germline CDR1 and CDR2: SGDLS and YYNGEE. The CDR3 has 14 residues. Trimming stripped 4 bases from V and 1 base from J, with 8 bases between. This CDR3 is CASSTTGNTGELFF. For the CDR3, the DNA is TGTGCCAGCAGCACGACAGGGAACACCGGGGAGCTGTTTTTT.

The V call is TRBV7-8, the J call TRBJ2-7; 7 nucleotides align to TRBD1. Germline CDR1 and CDR2: SGHVS and FQNEAQ. The CDR3 spans 15 residues. The V and J ends lost 5 bases and 5 bases, in that order; junction bases with no gene match: 12. CDR3 coding DNA: TGTGCCAGCAGCCCACACCCGCCACAGGGGAACGAGCAGTACTTC. Residues: CASSPHPPQGNEQYF.

The chain recombines TRBV19 with TRBJ2-3; 8 bases are a match to TRBD1. Trimming cost V 3 bases and J 3 bases; bases outside gene matches: 5. There are 15 residues in the CDR3. Germline CDR1 reads LNHDA; CDR2 reads SQIVND (reference sequence). CDR3 region: CASSMQGAGTDTQYF. The DNA for the CDR3 is TGTGCCAGTAGTATGCAGGGGGCAGGTACAGATACGCAGTATTTT.

This clone was observed a few times. The chain is built from TRBV13 and TRBJ1-4; 7 nucleotides match TRBD1. The germline gives CDR1 PRHDT, CDR2 FYEKMQ (reference sequence). The length of the CDR3 is 14 residues. V shed 6 bases and J 8 bases; nucleotides not matched to a gene: 9. In nucleotides, the CDR3 is TGTGCCAGCAGAGTAGAGGGGGCAGGAGAAAAACTGTTTTTT. This sequence encodes CASRVEGAGEKLFF.

The V call is TRBV9, the J call TRBJ2-3, with TRBD2 identical over 8 bases. Germline CDR1 SGDLS, CDR2 YYNGEE. CDR3 length equals 16 residues. The V gene end was trimmed by 3 bases and the J gene end by 1 base; junction bases not matched to a gene: 7. As DNA, the CDR3 is TGTGCCAGCAGCGGCTCGGGGGGGGGCCGCACAGATACGCAGTATTTT. Translating gives CASSGSGGGRTDTQYF.

The chain is built from TRBV27 and TRBJ2-7; possible D gene TRBD2, 5 bases. V was pared by 6 bases and J by 0 bases, with 18 bases between. The CDR3 has 16 amino acids. CDR1 is MNHEY and CDR2 is SMNVEV in the germline V gene (reference sequence). The CDR3, as DNA: TGTGCCAGCAGCTACCCTACGGGAAGCGGCTCCTACGAGCAGTACTTC. It specifies CASSYPTGSGSYEQYF.

This chain uses TRBV5-5 with TRBJ2-5; D perhaps matches TRBD2 (6 bases). Germline CDR1 reads SGHKS; CDR2 reads YYEKEE (reference sequence). V was cut by 5 bases and J by 5 bases, with 19 bases left in between. The CDR3 is 15 amino acids. CDR3 nucleotides: TGTGCCAGCAGTATTGCAACTCTAGGAGGGGAGACCCAGTACTTC. This codes for CASSIATLGGETQYF. Supplemented by reference TRBV5-5 and TRBJ2-5, the full variable domain reads DAGVTQSPTHLIKTRGQQVTLRCSPISGHKSVSWYQQVLGQGPQFIFQYYEKEERGRGNFPDRFSARQFPNYSSELNVNALLLGDSALYLCASSIATLGGETQYFGPGTRLLVL.

The chain joins TRBV5-1 to TRBJ1-2; TRBD1 agrees at 9 bases. The germline V gene has CDR1 SGHRS and CDR2 YFSETQ. Trimming cost V 4 bases and J 3 bases; bases outside gene matches: 7. This CDR3 comprises 15 residues. CDR3 in amino acids: CASSLTGTGYYGYTF. Written as DNA, the CDR3 is TGCGCCAGCAGCCTTACCGGGACAGGGTACTATGGCTACACCTTC.

This chain links TRBV6-6 with TRBJ1-1; no reliable D call. The CDR3 runs to 13 residues. Germline CDR1 and CDR2: MNHNY and SVGAGI (reference sequence). Deletions cut 10 bases from V and 3 bases from J, with 15 bases between. The CDR3 protein is CATVPEGHTEAFF. In DNA form, the CDR3 reads TGTGCCACCGTTCCAGAGGGCCACACTGAAGCTTTCTTT.

This chain uses TRBV27 with TRBJ1-1, with D perhaps TRBD1 (5 bases). Germline V gene sequence: CDR1 MNHEY, CDR2 SMNVEV (reference sequence). The CDR3 consists of 17 residues. Trimming cost V 4 bases and J 0 bases, with 18 bases left between them. DNA of the CDR3: TGTGCCAGCAGTTCTAATATACAGGTAACGTTGAACACTGAAGCTTTCTTT. Protein: CASSSNIQVTLNTEAFF.

The gene calls are TRBV7-6 and TRBJ2-5; D unclear. CDR1 is SGHVS and CDR2 is FNYEAQ in the germline V gene. V dropped 4 bases and J dropped 1 base, with 7 bases sitting between them. The CDR3 runs to 13 residues. DNA for the CDR3: TGTGCCAGCAGCTCCTCAATCCAAGAGACCCAGTACTTC. Translating gives CASSSSIQETQYF.

J is TRBJ2-4 and V is TRBV7-2, with 9 bases aligning to TRBD2. Unmatched junction bases numbered 9, after V lost 5 bases and J lost 7 bases. Germline CDR1 SGHTA, CDR2 FQGNSA. The CDR3 is 15 residues long. CDR3 loop: CASSLGLAGFNIQYF. The CDR3 coding sequence is TGTGCCAGCAGCCTTGGGCTAGCGGGATTCAACATTCAGTACTTC.